Below, 19 T cell receptor beta chains from the same sample are listed, as sequenced in a study of molecular identifiers for immune sequencing clone quantification. TCRdb ran MiXCR on the PCR reads and lists one entry per CDR3 protein. The sample holds approximately 54,000 distinct CDR3 sequences, around 25% seen once. Sequenced sample: naive CD8+ T cells from blood, with Jurkat cell RNA spiked in. Subset denoted: FACS-sorted CD8+CD4-CCR7+CD45RA+ naive T cells. The receptors were gathered from a human donor in good health. Some libraries in this study had Jurkat cell RNA spiked in.

This clonotype has a handful of counts. The V call is TRBV30, the J call TRBJ1-3, with D perhaps TRBD1 (5 bases). V was pared by 6 bases and J by 0 bases, with 12 bases between. The CDR3 is 14 residues long. Germline assignment: CDR1 GTSNPN and CDR2 SVGIG (reference sequence). CDR3 protein: CACAEGVSGNTIYF. In DNA form, the CDR3 reads TGTGCCTGTGCGGAAGGGGTCTCTGGAAACACCATATATTTT.

This clonotype was counted many times. This rearrangement joins TRBV27 to TRBJ1-1; D is ambiguous. Trimming took off 3 bases at V and 3 bases at J, with 8 bases between the two ends. The length of the CDR3 is 13 residues. Germline CDR1 is MNHEY and CDR2 is SMNVEV (reference sequence). CDR3 sequence reads: CASSLGRYTEAFF. The CDR3 DNA reads TGTGCCAGCAGTTTGGGCAGATACACTGAAGCTTTCTTT.

As concerns this clonotype: A much larger clone lies a single base off, so this may be a read error. The gene calls are TRBV7-6 and TRBJ2-7, with 8 bases identical to TRBD2. The trim removed 2 bases at V and 5 bases at J, leaving 14 bases unmatched. The CDR3 runs to 17 residues. Germline CDR1 and CDR2: SGHVS and FNYEAQ. The CDR3 coding sequence is TGTGCCAGCAGCTTAAGTGTTGCGGGGGGCGACCCCGACGAGCAGTACTTC. Encoded protein: CASSLSVAGGDPDEQYF.

Ten or more counts support this clonotype. CDR3: CASSQDSYYNSPLHF. The CDR3 DNA reads TGTGCCAGCAGCCAAGACTCCTACTATAATTCACCCCTCCACTTT. The chain carries TRBV14 and TRBJ1-6; D unclear. Between the trimmed V and J ends, which lost 0 bases and 3 bases, there was a span of 6 bases. Germline lookup yields CDR1 SGHDN and CDR2 FVKESK. The CDR3 is 15 amino acids.

This clonotype was observed many times. CDR3 residues: CASSFAVNTEAFF. CDR3 sequence (DNA): TGTGCCAGCAGCTTTGCAGTGAACACTGAAGCTTTCTTT. The chain couples TRBV7-7 to TRBJ1-1; D call uncertain. CDR3 length: 13 amino acids. The germline V and J ends were trimmed by 3 bases and 0 bases, with 5 bases remaining between them. Germline loops: CDR1 SSHAT, CDR2 FNYEAQ (reference sequence).

This clonotype was observed at least ten times. The chain joins TRBV10-3 to TRBJ2-7; 7 bases line up with TRBD1. After removal of 0 bases from V and 6 bases from J, the junction contained 5 bases not matched to a gene. The CDR3 length is 14 residues. Germline V gives CDR1 ENHRY, CDR2 SYGVKD. CDR3 amino acids: CAISESGTGVEQYF. CDR3 coding DNA: TGTGCCATCAGTGAGTCGGGTACAGGGGTCGAGCAGTACTTC.

About this clonotype itself: Just one base apart from a much larger clone, this may be a read error. The chain has TRBV3-1 and TRBJ2-5; TRBD2 matches at 8 bases. The germline gives CDR1 LGHDT, CDR2 YNNKEL (reference sequence). The CDR3 sequence is 16 residues long. The CDR3 loop is CASRQGPSGSDETQYF. CDR3 sequence (DNA): TGTGCCAGCCGCCAGGGGCCCAGCGGGAGTGACGAGACCCAGTACTTC.

This clonotype was recorded many times. This chain joins TRBV5-5 and TRBJ2-5, with a weak D call TRBD1 (6 bases). V gave up 4 bases and J gave up 2 bases, with 12 bases separating them. The CDR3 length is 14 residues. The V gene's germline CDR1 is SGHKS and CDR2 YYEKEE (reference sequence). In DNA form, the CDR3 reads TGTGCCAGCAGCCCCGTGGACAGTCAAGAGACCCAGTACTTC. Amino acids: CASSPVDSQETQYF.

The gene calls are TRBV4-1 and TRBJ1-6, with 8 nucleotides matching TRBD1. CDR1 and CDR2 from the germline V gene are MGHRA and YSYEKL. The CDR3 runs 17 residues. V lost 3 bases and J lost 3; bases outside the gene matches: 7. The CDR3 coding sequence is TGCGCCAGCAGCCACCCGGGACAGGCGGACTATAATTCACCCCTCCACTTT. Its translation is CASSHPGQADYNSPLHF.

Ten or more counts support this clonotype. The rearrangement joins TRBV3-1 to TRBJ2-7; D remains ambiguous. The CDR3 runs 15 residues. V dropped 1 base and J dropped 2 bases, with 12 bases sitting between them. Germline V gives CDR1 LGHDT, CDR2 YNNKEL (reference sequence). This CDR3 reads CASSQAYAVAYEQYF. As DNA, the CDR3 is TGTGCCAGCAGCCAAGCATACGCGGTTGCCTACGAGCAGTACTTC.

A few counts support this clonotype. This may come from a read error, since a much larger clone is one base off. The V gene is TRBV20-1, the J gene TRBJ2-7, with TRBD2 as a possible D gene (5 bases). The CDR3 loop spans 12 amino acids. The germline gives CDR1 DFQATT, CDR2 SNEGSKA (reference sequence). V gave up 5 bases and J gave up 2 bases, with 10 bases separating them. This CDR3 reads CSAGELAYEQYF. The CDR3 DNA reads TGCAGTGCTGGGGAACTAGCCTACGAGCAGTACTTC.

The chain uses TRBV27 and TRBJ2-6, with unresolved D. CDR1 is MNHEY and CDR2 is SMNVEV in the germline V gene (reference sequence). The length of the CDR3 is 12 residues. V dropped 8 bases and J dropped 0 bases, with 2 bases sitting between them. CDR3 nucleotides: TGTGCCAGCGGCTCTGGGGCCAACGTCCTGACTTTC. Protein sequence: CASGSGANVLTF. The complete variable domain, with remaining parts taken from reference TRBV27 and TRBJ2-6, reads EAQVTQNPRYLITVTGKKLTVTCSQNMNHEYMSWYRQDPGLGLRQIYYSMNVEVTDKGDVPEGYKVSRKEKRNFPLILESPSPNQTSLYFCASGSGANVLTFGAGSRLTVL.

Points on this clonotype: A much bigger clone sits one base away, suggesting this may be a read error. This chain joins TRBV7-2 and TRBJ2-7; 9 bases fit TRBD1. The ends lost 8 bases at V and 3 bases at J; junction bases unmatched: 8. The CDR3 covers 14 residues. CDR1 is SGHTA, CDR2 FQGNSA, per germline. CDR3 sequence: CASGSWTGDYEQYF. CDR3 in DNA: TGTGCCAGCGGCTCCTGGACAGGGGACTACGAGCAGTACTTC.

As concerns this clonotype: A much larger clone differs by one base, so this may be a read error. The genes are TRBV10-3 and TRBJ1-1; no clear D. This CDR3 is built from 17 residues. Deletions cut 0 bases from V and 1 base from J, with 15 bases between. Per the germline V gene, CDR1 is ENHRY and CDR2 is SYGVKD. Here the CDR3 reads CAISESIGEGTNTEAFF. The CDR3 DNA follows: TGTGCCATCAGTGAGTCGATTGGGGAGGGTACGAACACTGAAGCTTTCTTT.

This clonotype was observed at least ten times. The chain combines TRBV19 with TRBJ2-7; TRBD1 might be the D (6 bases). CDR1 and CDR2 from the germline V gene are LNHDA and SQIVND (reference sequence). The CDR3 is 14 residues long. Trimming removed 8 bases from V and 3 bases from J, with 17 bases in between. CDR3 residues: CASSSAGRGYEQYF. CDR3 DNA: TGTGCCAGTTCCTCCGCCGGCAGGGGCTACGAGCAGTACTTC. Using reference TRBV19 and TRBJ2-7 for the parts outside the CDR3, the full variable domain is DGGITQSPKYLFRKEGQNVTLSCEQNLNHDAMYWYRQDPGQGLRLIYYSQIVNDFQKGDIAEGYSVSREKKESFPLTVTSAQKNPTAFYLCASSSAGRGYEQYFGPGTRLTVT.

This clonotype has at least ten counts. The chain couples TRBV4-3 to TRBJ2-7; D gene unclear. CDR3 length: 13 amino acids. CDR1 and CDR2 from the germline V gene are LGHNA and YSLEER. Trimming took off 0 bases at V and 0 bases at J, with 3 bases between the two ends. CDR3 loop: CASSQDGSYEQYF. The CDR3 DNA is TGCGCCAGCAGCCAAGATGGCTCCTACGAGCAGTACTTC.

This clonotype has ten or more counts. The V and J genes are TRBV5-4 and TRBJ2-3; D might be TRBD1 or TRBD2, each matching 5 bases. CDR3 size: 15 residues. Germline V CDR1 and CDR2: SGHNT, YYREEE (reference sequence). V was trimmed by 3 bases and J by 4 bases, leaving 15 bases between them. The DNA of the CDR3 is TGTGCCAGCAGCTCGATCCCCTCGGGGCCAGATACGCAGTATTTT. Its translation: CASSSIPSGPDTQYF. The whole variable domain, remainder taken from reference TRBV5-4 and TRBJ2-3, is ETGVTQSPTHLIKTRGQQVTLRCSSQSGHNTVSWYQQALGQGPQFIFQYYREEENGRGNFPPRFSGLQFPNYSSELNVNALELDDSALYLCASSSIPSGPDTQYFGPGTRLTVL.

This clonotype was observed many times. The chain has TRBV6-6 and TRBJ2-7; the D gene is possibly TRBD1 (6 bases). CDR1 MNHNY and CDR2 SVGAGI come from the germline V gene (reference sequence). The germline V and J ends were trimmed by 6 bases and 3 bases, with 18 bases remaining between them. The CDR3 extends over 15 amino acids. The CDR3 protein is CASRPRAGEDYEQYF. The CDR3 nucleotides are TGTGCCAGCAGGCCCCGAGCAGGGGAAGACTACGAGCAGTACTTC.

The chain carries TRBV6-5 and TRBJ2-3; 8 bases match TRBD1. V trimming: 0 bases; J trimming: 4 bases; junction bases outside the gene matches: 6. The CDR3 is 16 amino acids. The V gene's germline CDR1 is MNHEY and CDR2 SVGAGI. The CDR3 nucleotides are TGTGCCAGCAGTTACTCGGACAGGGAGGTTCCAGATACGCAGTATTTT. It is translated as CASSYSDREVPDTQYF.